This T cell receptor beta chain was captured in a study of cytotoxic CD8 clonotypes in ibrutinib-treated CLL. Study summary: Investigators reported approximately 25 partial and 2 complete responses; after median around 63 months, about 15 patients remained remitted and 12 progressed.

V lost 5 bases to trimming and J lost 9 bases, with 13 bases between them. CDR3 length: 13 residues. The germline CDR1 and CDR2 sequences are MNHEY and SMNVEV (reference sequence). Cryopreserved PBMCs were the source of about 2 micrograms of genomic DNA, which went to TCR beta libraries. The sample holds a few counts of this clone. The target antigen is unknown. The data were produced by immunoSEQ multiplex PCR, yet TCRdb's version contains in-frame clones alone and is incomplete. The table has over 100,000 clones, 58% seen once. Study-wide results and limits: Investigators sampled sustained-remission and progressing patients at differing times. Clonality was higher at baseline than in age-matched healthy donors and tracked circulating CD8+ T-cell counts.

The receptor comes from a human donor with chronic lymphocytic leukemia. The genes are TRBV27 and TRBJ1-4; a weak D match, TRBD1 (5 bases). Sequencing was performed on PBMCs, taken after 24 months of ibrutinib treatment. The CDR3 DNA reads TGTGCCAGCAGTCCGGAGCGACAGCAAAAACTGTTTTTT. Translation gives CASSPERQQKLFF.